Given below is one T cell receptor (beta chain) in context. These data belong to a study of blood T cell repertoires in COVID-19. The overall study: The origin of the acute and convalescent COVID-19 samples was the United States, Italy and Spain.

The CDR3 extends over 14 amino acids. From germline, CDR1 is MNHEY and CDR2 SMNVEV (reference sequence). J was trimmed by 6 bases and V by 5 bases; bases with no gene match: 9. In the original analysis: From reference gene primer amplification, estimates of nucleated cell counts were derived. Produced via immunoSEQ multiplex PCR; TCRdb's table is partial and in-frame only. V and J calls plus clone size are reproduced from that table; the DNA served to infer D and trimming. The profile shows approximately 100,000 clones, approximately 89% of them singletons. The chain recombines TRBV27 with TRBJ1-1; 7 bases align to TRBD1. The sample comprised peripheral blood. The sequence was collected from a woman of 80 years or more in a cohort sampled during active COVID-19. The CDR3 DNA is TGTGCCAGCAGTAGACCTGAACAGGGGTCTGAAGCTTTCTTT. Amino acid sequence: CASSRPEQGSEAFF.